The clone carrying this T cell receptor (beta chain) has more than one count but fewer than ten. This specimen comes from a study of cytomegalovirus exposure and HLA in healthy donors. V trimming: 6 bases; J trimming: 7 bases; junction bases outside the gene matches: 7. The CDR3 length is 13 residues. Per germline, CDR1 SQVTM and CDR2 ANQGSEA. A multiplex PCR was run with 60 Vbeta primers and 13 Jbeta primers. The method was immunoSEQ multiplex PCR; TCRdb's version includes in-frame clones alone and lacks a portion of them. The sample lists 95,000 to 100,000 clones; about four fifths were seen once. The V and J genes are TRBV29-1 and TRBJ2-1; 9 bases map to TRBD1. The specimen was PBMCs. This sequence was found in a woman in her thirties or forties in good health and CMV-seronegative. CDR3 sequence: CSVYRQGGNEQFF. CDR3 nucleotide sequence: TGCAGCGTCTATAGACAGGGGGGGAATGAGCAGTTCTTC.